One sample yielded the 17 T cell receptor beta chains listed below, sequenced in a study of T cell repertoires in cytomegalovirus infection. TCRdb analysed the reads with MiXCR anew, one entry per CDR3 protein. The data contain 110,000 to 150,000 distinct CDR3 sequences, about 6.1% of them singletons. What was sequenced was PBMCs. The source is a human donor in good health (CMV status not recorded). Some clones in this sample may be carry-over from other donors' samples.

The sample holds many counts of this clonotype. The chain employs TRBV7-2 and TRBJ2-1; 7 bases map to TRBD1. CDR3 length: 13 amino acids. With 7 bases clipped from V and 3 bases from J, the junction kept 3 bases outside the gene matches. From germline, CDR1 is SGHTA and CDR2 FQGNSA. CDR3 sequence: CASNTGVYNEQFF. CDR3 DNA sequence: TGTGCCAGCAACACAGGGGTCTACAATGAGCAGTTCTTC.

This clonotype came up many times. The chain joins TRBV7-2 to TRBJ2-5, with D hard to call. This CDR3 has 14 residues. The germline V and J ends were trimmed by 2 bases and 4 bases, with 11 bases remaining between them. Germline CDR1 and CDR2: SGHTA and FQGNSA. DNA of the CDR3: TGTGCCAGCAGCTTACCTAACTCCAGAGAGACCCAGTACTTC. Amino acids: CASSLPNSRETQYF.

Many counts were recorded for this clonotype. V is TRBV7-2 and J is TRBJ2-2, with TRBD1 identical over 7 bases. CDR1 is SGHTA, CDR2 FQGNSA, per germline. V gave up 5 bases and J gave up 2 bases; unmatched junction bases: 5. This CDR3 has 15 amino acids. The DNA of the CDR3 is TGTGCCAGCAGCCGGGACAGCCTAAACACCGGGGAGCTGTTTTTT. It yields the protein CASSRDSLNTGELFF.

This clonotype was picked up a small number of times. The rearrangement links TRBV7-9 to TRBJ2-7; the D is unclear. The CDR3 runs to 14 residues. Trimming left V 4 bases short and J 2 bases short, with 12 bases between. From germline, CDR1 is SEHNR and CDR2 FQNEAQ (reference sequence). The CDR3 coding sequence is TGTGCCAGCAGCTCCGTCCTGAATGCCTACGAGCAGTACTTC. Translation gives CASSSVLNAYEQYF.

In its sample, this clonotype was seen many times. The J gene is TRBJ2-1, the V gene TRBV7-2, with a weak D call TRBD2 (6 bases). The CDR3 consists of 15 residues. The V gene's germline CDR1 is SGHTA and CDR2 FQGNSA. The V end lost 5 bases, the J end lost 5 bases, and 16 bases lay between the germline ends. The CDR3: CASSLQPGAHNEQFF. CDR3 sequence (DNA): TGTGCCAGCAGCCTACAACCGGGAGCCCACAATGAGCAGTTCTTC. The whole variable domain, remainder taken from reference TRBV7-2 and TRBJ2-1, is GAGVSQSPSNKVTEKGKDVELRCDPISGHTALYWYRQSLGQGLEFLIYFQGNSAPDKSGLPSDRFSAERTGGSVSTLTIQRTQQEDSAVYLCASSLQPGAHNEQFFGPGTRLTVL.

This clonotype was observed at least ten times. CDR3 nucleotide sequence: TGTGCCAGCAGCTTGATTACAGGGGGCTTCACTGAAGCTTTCTTT. Translating it yields CASSLITGGFTEAFF. The rearrangement uses TRBV7-9 and TRBJ1-1, with 9 bases aligning to TRBD1. With 3 bases clipped from V and 4 bases from J, the junction kept 6 bases outside the gene matches. The CDR3 extends over 15 amino acids. Per germline, CDR1 SEHNR and CDR2 FQNEAQ (reference sequence).

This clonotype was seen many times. CDR3 DNA: TGTGCCAGCAGCTTAGGACGGGTATCCTACAATGAGCAGTTCTTC. This sequence encodes CASSLGRVSYNEQFF. The rearrangement joins TRBV7-2 to TRBJ2-1, with D unresolved. This CDR3 comprises 15 residues. Germline V CDR1 and CDR2: SGHTA, FQGNSA. V lost 1 base, J lost 1 base, and 8 bases lay in between.

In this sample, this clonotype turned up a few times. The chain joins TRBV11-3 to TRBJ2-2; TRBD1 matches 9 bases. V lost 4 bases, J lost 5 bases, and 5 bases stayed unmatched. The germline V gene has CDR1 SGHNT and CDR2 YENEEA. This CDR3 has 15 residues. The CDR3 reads CASSWGQGTTGELFF. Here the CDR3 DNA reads TGTGCCAGCAGCTGGGGACAGGGTACGACCGGGGAGCTGTTTTTT. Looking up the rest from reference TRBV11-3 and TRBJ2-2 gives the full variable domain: EAGVVQSPRYKIIEKKQPVAFWCNPISGHNTLYWYLQNLGQGPELLIRYENEEAVDDSQLPKDRFSAERLKGVDSTLKIQPAELGDSAVYLCASSWGQGTTGELFFGEGSRLTVL.

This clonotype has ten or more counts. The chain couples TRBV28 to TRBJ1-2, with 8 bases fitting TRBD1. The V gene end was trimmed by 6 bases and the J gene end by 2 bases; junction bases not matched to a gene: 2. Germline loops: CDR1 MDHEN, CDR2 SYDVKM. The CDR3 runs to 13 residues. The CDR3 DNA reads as TGTGCCAGCAGCCGGACAGGGAACTATGGCTACACCTTC. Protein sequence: CASSRTGNYGYTF.

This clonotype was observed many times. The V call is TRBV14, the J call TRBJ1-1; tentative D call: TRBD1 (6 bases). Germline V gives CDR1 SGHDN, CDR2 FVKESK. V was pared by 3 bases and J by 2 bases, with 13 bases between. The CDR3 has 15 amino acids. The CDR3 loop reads CASSQPSGVNTEAFF. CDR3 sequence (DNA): TGTGCCAGCAGCCAGCCCTCAGGGGTAAACACTGAAGCTTTCTTT. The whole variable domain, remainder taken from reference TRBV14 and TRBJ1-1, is EAGVTQFPSHSVIEKGQTVTLRCDPISGHDNLYWYRRVMGKEIKFLLHFVKESKQDESGMPNNRFLAERTGGTYSTLKVQPAELEDSGVYFCASSQPSGVNTEAFFGQGTRLTVV.

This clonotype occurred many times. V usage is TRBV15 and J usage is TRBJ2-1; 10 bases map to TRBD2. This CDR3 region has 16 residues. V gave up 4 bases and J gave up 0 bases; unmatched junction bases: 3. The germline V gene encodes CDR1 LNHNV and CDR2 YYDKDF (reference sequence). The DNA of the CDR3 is TGTGCCACCAGCACGGAGCGGGGGGGCTCCTACAATGAGCAGTTCTTC. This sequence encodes CATSTERGGSYNEQFF.

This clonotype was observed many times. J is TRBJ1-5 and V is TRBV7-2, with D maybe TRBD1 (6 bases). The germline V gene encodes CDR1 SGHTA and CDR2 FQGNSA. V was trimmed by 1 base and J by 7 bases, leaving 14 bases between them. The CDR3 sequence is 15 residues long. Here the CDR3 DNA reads TGTGCCAGCAGCTTAGGTCGCGGGAGGGGGCAGCCCCAGCATTTT. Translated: CASSLGRGRGQPQHF.

As DNA, the CDR3 is TGTGCCAGCAGCCCGACAGGGGGGAGTGAAAAACTGTTTTTT. It yields the protein CASSPTGGSEKLFF. The gene calls are TRBV2 and TRBJ1-4, with 9 bases identical to TRBD1. The germline V gene encodes CDR1 SNHLY and CDR2 FYNNEI. The V segment lost 6 bases and the J segment 7 bases; nucleotides outside the gene matches: 6. The CDR3 covers 14 residues.

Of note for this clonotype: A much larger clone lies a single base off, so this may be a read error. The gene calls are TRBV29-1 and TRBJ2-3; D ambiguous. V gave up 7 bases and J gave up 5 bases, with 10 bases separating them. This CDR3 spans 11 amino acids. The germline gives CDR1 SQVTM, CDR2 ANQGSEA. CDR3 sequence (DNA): TGCAGCGCTGAGTCAAAAGATACGCAGTATTTT. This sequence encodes CSAESKDTQYF.

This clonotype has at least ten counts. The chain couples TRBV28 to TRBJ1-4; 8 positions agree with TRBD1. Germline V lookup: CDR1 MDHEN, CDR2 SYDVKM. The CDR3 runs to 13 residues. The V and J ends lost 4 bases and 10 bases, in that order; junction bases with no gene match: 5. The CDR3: CASSSMDRAKLFF. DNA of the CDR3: TGTGCCAGCAGTTCGATGGACAGGGCAAAACTGTTTTTT. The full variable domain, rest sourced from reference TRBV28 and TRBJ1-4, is DVKVTQSSRYLVKRTGEKVFLECVQDMDHENMFWYRQDPGLGLRLIYFSYDVKMKEKGDIPEGYSVSREKKERFSLILESASTNQTSMYLCASSSMDRAKLFFGSGTQLSVL.

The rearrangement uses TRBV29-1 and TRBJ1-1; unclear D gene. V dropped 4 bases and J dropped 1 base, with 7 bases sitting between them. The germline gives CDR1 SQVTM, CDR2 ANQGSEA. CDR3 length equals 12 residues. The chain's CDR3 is CSVGQANTEAFF. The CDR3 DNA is TGCAGCGTTGGCCAGGCGAACACTGAAGCTTTCTTT.

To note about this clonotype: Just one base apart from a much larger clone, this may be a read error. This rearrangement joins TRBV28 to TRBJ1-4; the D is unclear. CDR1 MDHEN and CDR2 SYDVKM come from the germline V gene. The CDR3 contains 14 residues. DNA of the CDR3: TGTGACAGCAGTCGCGGGCCGCCGAGGGAAAAACTGTTTTTT. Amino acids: CDSSRGPPREKLFF.